Following are 25 T cell receptor beta chains from one sample sequenced in a study of blood T cell repertoires in COVID-19. TCRdb keeps only in-frame clones here, not all; method: immunoSEQ multiplex PCR. The table shows about 150,000 clones, with approximately 81% occurring only once. Sequenced input: peripheral blood. The source of these receptors is a human donor with acute or convalescent COVID-19. The donor label of this sample is uncertain.

The chain couples TRBV19 to TRBJ2-1; D is uncertain. This CDR3 spans 14 amino acids. V lost 4 bases and J 3 bases, leaving 10 bases between the germline ends. Germline V gene lookup returns CDR1 LNHDA and CDR2 SQIVND (reference sequence). CDR3 sequence reads: CASSKSQIYNEQFF. Here the CDR3 DNA reads TGTGCCAGTAGTAAGTCCCAGATCTACAATGAGCAGTTCTTC.

The CDR3: CASSLYGSSYNEQFF. The CDR3 DNA reads as TGCGCCAGCAGCTTGTACGGGTCCTCCTACAATGAGCAGTTCTTC. The chain recombines TRBV5-1 with TRBJ2-1; D remains unclear. Germline V gene lookup returns CDR1 SGHRS and CDR2 YFSETQ. V was clipped by 1 base and J by 0 bases, with 8 bases between them. The CDR3 length is 15 residues.

The chain combines TRBV5-4 with TRBJ2-1, with D possibly TRBD1 on 6 matching bases. CDR3 length equals 17 residues. Trimming removed 0 bases from V and 2 bases from J, with 15 bases in between. The germline CDR1 and CDR2 sequences are SGHNT and YYREEE (reference sequence). CDR3 residues: CASSLGGPGATYNEQFF. CDR3 in DNA: TGTGCCAGCAGCTTGGGGGGGCCAGGGGCTACCTACAATGAGCAGTTCTTC.

The chain is built from TRBV6-5 and TRBJ1-1, with D perhaps matching TRBD1 (5 bases). CDR3 length: 15 amino acids. CDR1 and CDR2 from the germline V gene are MNHEY and SVGAGI. Trimming left V 2 bases short and J 5 bases short, with 15 bases between. CDR3 in amino acids: CASSYPNLGRTEAFF. CDR3 in DNA: TGTGCCAGCAGTTACCCCAACCTGGGGCGGACTGAAGCTTTCTTT.

V gene TRBV6-5 combines with J gene TRBJ1-3, with 7 positions matching TRBD1. The CDR3 has 15 residues. V was pared by 6 bases and J by 3 bases, with 8 bases of the junction left unmatched. Germline V gene lookup returns CDR1 MNHEY and CDR2 SVGAGI. CDR3 residues: CASSGQRTGGNTIYF. The CDR3 DNA reads as TGTGCCAGCAGCGGCCAGCGGACAGGTGGAAACACCATATATTTT.

The V call is TRBV21-1, the J call TRBJ1-6; the table's D gene call, TRBD1, was not cross checked with the DNA. TRBV21-1 is a listed pseudogene. The CDR3 loop spans 15 amino acids. The CDR3 DNA reads as TGTGCCAGCAGCAGGGGGACAGGAGGTAATTCACCCCTCCACTTT. It is translated as CASSRGTGGNSPLHF.

V is TRBV2 and J is TRBJ1-1; D is ambiguous. The CDR3 consists of 14 residues. V was pared by 2 bases and J by 11 bases, with 18 bases between. Looked up from germline, CDR1 is SNHLY and CDR2 is FYNNEI. CDR3 bases: TGTGCCAGCAGTGAAAATACCCTTACCCGGGTGGCTTTCTTT. Protein product: CASSENTLTRVAFF.

V is TRBV7-2 and J is TRBJ1-5; D remains ambiguous. V lost 5 bases to trimming and J lost 0 bases, with 8 bases between them. CDR1 SGHTA and CDR2 FQGNSA come from the germline V gene. CDR3 length: 14 amino acids. CDR3: CASSDHYSNQPQHF. The DNA of the CDR3 is TGTGCCAGCAGCGACCACTATAGCAATCAGCCCCAGCATTTT.

The CDR3 sequence is CASSPLAPLNTEAFF. DNA for the CDR3: TGTGCCAGCAGCCCCTTAGCCCCGTTGAACACTGAAGCTTTCTTT. V and J are TRBV28 and TRBJ1-1, with unresolved D. The germline V gene has CDR1 MDHEN and CDR2 SYDVKM. This CDR3 is 15 amino acids long. V was clipped by 6 bases and J by 0 bases, with 14 bases between them.

This chain links TRBV7-2 with TRBJ2-3; possibly TRBD1 for D (5 bases). This CDR3 spans 13 amino acids. Trimming cost V 8 bases and J 0 bases, with 9 bases left between them. The V gene's germline CDR1 is SGHTA and CDR2 FQGNSA. This chain's CDR3 is CASGQGSTDTQYF. The CDR3 DNA reads as TGTGCCAGCGGGCAGGGTAGCACAGATACGCAGTATTTT.

A few counts support this clone. The chain uses TRBV29-1 and TRBJ2-3, with TRBD2 matching over 15 bases. Germline CDR1 SQVTM, CDR2 ANQGSEA. The CDR3 covers 16 residues. The J segment lost 4 bases and the V segment lost 7 bases, leaving 9 bases of the junction unmatched. This chain's CDR3 is CSAGTSGRTDSDTQYF. CDR3 sequence (DNA): TGCAGCGCTGGGACTAGCGGGAGGACCGATTCAGATACGCAGTATTTT.

V usage is TRBV19 and J usage is TRBJ1-1; 7 positions agree with TRBD1. The CDR3 is 16 amino acids. The V and J ends lost 5 bases and 0 bases, in that order; junction bases with no gene match: 9. The germline V gene encodes CDR1 LNHDA and CDR2 SQIVND (reference sequence). The CDR3 region has the DNA TGTGCCAGTAGTCCAGGGGGGCCCTCCATGAACACTGAAGCTTTCTTT. This codes for CASSPGGPSMNTEAFF.

This chain uses TRBV5-1 with TRBJ1-6, with D hard to call. The CDR3 runs to 15 residues. Looked up from germline, CDR1 is SGHRS and CDR2 is YFSETQ. V gave up 7 bases and J gave up 0 bases, with 11 bases separating them. CDR3 sequence reads: CASGLQTSYNSPLHF. Here the CDR3 DNA reads TGCGCCAGCGGACTACAGACCTCCTATAATTCACCCCTCCACTTT.

This clone is a singleton in its sample. This rearrangement joins TRBV29-1 to TRBJ2-5, with 8 bases aligning to TRBD1. This CDR3 region has 13 residues. The trim removed 2 bases at V and 3 bases at J, leaving 2 bases unmatched. Per the germline V gene, CDR1 is SQVTM and CDR2 is ANQGSEA. In DNA, the CDR3 is TGCAGCGTTGAAAGGGACAGGAAAGAGACCCAGTACTTC. Amino acid sequence: CSVERDRKETQYF.

The chain is built from TRBV7-2 and TRBJ1-6; D remains ambiguous. V was cut by 3 bases and J by 7 bases, with 7 bases left in between. The V gene's germline CDR1 is SGHTA and CDR2 FQGNSA. The CDR3 length is 13 residues. The CDR3 spells CASSFSRNSPLHF. DNA for the CDR3: TGTGCCAGCAGCTTTAGCAGAAATTCACCCCTCCACTTT.

The chain employs TRBV12-3 or TRBV12-4 and TRBJ1-2, with 8 nucleotides matching TRBD1. The J segment lost 8 bases and the V segment lost 4 bases, leaving 6 bases of the junction unmatched. This CDR3 comprises 13 residues. CDR3: CASSYRQGFGYTF. The CDR3 DNA sequence: TGTGCCAGCAGTTACCGACAGGGGTTCGGCTACACCTTC.

This rearrangement joins TRBV18 to TRBJ1-1; D remains unclear. The CDR3 consists of 12 residues. CDR1 is KGHSH, CDR2 LQKENI, per germline. V was pared by 3 bases and J by 11 bases, with 13 bases between. The chain's CDR3 is CASSPDPLGAFF. The CDR3 bases are TGTGCCAGCTCACCTGACCCGCTGGGCGCTTTCTTT. Full variable domain (missing parts from reference TRBV18 and TRBJ1-1): NAGVMQNPRHLVRRRGQEARLRCSPMKGHSHVYWYRQLPEEGLKFMVYLQKENIIDESGMPKERFSAEFPKEGPSILRIQQVVRGDSAAYFCASSPDPLGAFFGQGTRLTVV.

The table lists this clone with a few counts. This sequence joins TRBV6-5 and TRBJ1-2; D call uncertain. The CDR3 length is 11 residues. Germline loops: CDR1 MNHEY, CDR2 SVGAGI. The V and J ends lost 6 bases and 8 bases respectively, with 10 bases between them. CDR3: CASRRGYGYTF. CDR3 sequence (DNA): TGTGCCAGCAGACGAGGCTACGGCTACACCTTC.

V gene TRBV19 combines with J gene TRBJ1-3; possibly TRBD1 for D (5 bases). The CDR3 loop spans 15 amino acids. Germline-derived CDR1 and CDR2 are LNHDA and SQIVND (reference sequence). The ends were cut back, 5 bases at V and 0 bases at J, with 11 bases in the middle. The CDR3 region is CASSETAISGNTIYF. The DNA of the CDR3 is TGTGCCAGTAGTGAGACAGCCATCTCTGGAAACACCATATATTTT.

This rearrangement joins TRBV24-1 to TRBJ1-2, with D hard to call. The CDR3 sequence is 14 residues long. From germline, CDR1 is KGHDR and CDR2 SFDVKD. Trimming removed 3 bases at V and 2 bases at J, with 9 bases between. In DNA, the CDR3 is TGTGCCACCAGTGATGAGGGTAGGAACTATGGCTACACCTTC. This codes for CATSDEGRNYGYTF.

The V call is TRBV18, the J call TRBJ1-2; D is possibly TRBD1 (5 bases). The V and J ends lost 4 bases and 6 bases respectively, with 12 bases between them. CDR1 is KGHSH and CDR2 is LQKENI in the germline V gene. This CDR3 has 13 residues. The CDR3 DNA reads as TGTGCCAGCTCACGGACGGGGGGGGATGGCTACACCTTC. Protein: CASSRTGGDGYTF.

The gene calls are TRBV24-1 and TRBJ1-2; D remains unclear. This CDR3 is built from 15 residues. Trimming cost V 5 bases and J 8 bases, with 20 bases left between them. Per the germline V gene, CDR1 is KGHDR and CDR2 is SFDVKD. CDR3 DNA: TGTGCCACCAGTGGGCAAGGTCCCCTCCTGGGCGGCTACACCTTC. The encoded protein is CATSGQGPLLGGYTF.

The rearrangement links TRBV7-2 to TRBJ2-7; 7 bases line up with TRBD1. V gave up 6 bases and J gave up 3 bases; unmatched junction bases: 5. The CDR3 has 13 residues. Germline V gives CDR1 SGHTA, CDR2 FQGNSA. The chain's CDR3 is CASSYRGVYEQYF. The CDR3, as DNA: TGTGCCAGCAGTTACAGGGGTGTCTACGAGCAGTACTTC. Based on the CDR3 plus reference TRBV7-2 and TRBJ2-7, the full variable domain is GAGVSQSPSNKVTEKGKDVELRCDPISGHTALYWYRQSLGQGLEFLIYFQGNSAPDKSGLPSDRFSAERTGGSVSTLTIQRTQQEDSAVYLCASSYRGVYEQYFGPGTRLTVT.

This rearrangement joins TRBV24-1 to TRBJ1-2; D is unclear. CDR1 and CDR2 (germline): KGHDR, SFDVKD. The CDR3 runs 16 residues. Trimming cost V 3 bases and J 6 bases, with 19 bases left between them. The DNA of the CDR3 is TGTGCCACCAGTGATGCGGGCTCGGGCAGGATCCATGGCTACACCTTC. Protein sequence: CATSDAGSGRIHGYTF.

The rearrangement links TRBV6-5 to TRBJ1-2, with D maybe TRBD1 (5 bases). The CDR3 has 15 residues. CDR1 is MNHEY and CDR2 is SVGAGI in the germline V gene. Trimming took 0 bases from V and 4 from J, leaving 12 bases between them. CDR3 region: CASSYSGGKTYGYTF. The CDR3 DNA reads TGTGCCAGCAGTTACTCGGGGGGGAAGACCTATGGCTACACCTTC.